The 21 T cell receptor beta chains presented below share a single source sample, sequenced in a study of T cells in Graves' hyperthyroidism and ophthalmopathy. RNA transcripts were the template for amplifying TCR beta CDR3 regions. The TCR CDR3 was amplified in a first-round RT-PCR using the HTBI primer set. MiXCR, applied by TCRdb to the multiplex PCR reads, yields one record per CDR3 protein. The top ten clones hold about 17% of a sample with hundreds of thousands of distinct CDR3 sequences, around 15% of them seen once. The specimen was blood. The receptors come from a woman aged 18-30 years with Graves' hyperthyroidism.

The rearrangement uses TRBV7-9 and TRBJ2-6; 7 bases are a match to TRBD1. The germline V gene has CDR1 SEHNR and CDR2 FQNEAQ (reference sequence). This CDR3 has 15 amino acids. After removal of 10 bases from V and 2 bases from J, the junction contained 8 bases not matched to a gene. The CDR3 loop is CATRQGSAGANVLTF. The CDR3 DNA follows: TGTGCCACCAGACAGGGAAGTGCTGGGGCCAACGTCCTGACTTTC. The whole variable domain, remainder taken from reference TRBV7-9 and TRBJ2-6, is DTGVSQNPRHKITKRGQNVTFRCDPISEHNRLYWYRQTLGQGPEFLTYFQNEAQLEKSRLLSDRFSAERPKGSFSTLEIQRTEQGDSAMYLCATRQGSAGANVLTFGAGSRLTVL.

The chain uses TRBV7-9 and TRBJ2-7; the D is unclear. This CDR3 region has 15 residues. Per the germline V gene, CDR1 is SEHNR and CDR2 is FQNEAQ (reference sequence). V was pared by 0 bases and J by 6 bases, with 15 bases between. The CDR3 nucleotides read TGTGCCAGCAGCTTAGCGGAAACACGGGTCCTCGAGCAGTACTTC. It is translated as CASSLAETRVLEQYF.

In regard to this clonotype: It may be a read error: a sequence one base away is much more abundant. The chain joins TRBV6-9 to TRBJ2-6; D tentatively reads TRBD1 or TRBD2 (5 bases each). This CDR3 is built from 17 residues. CDR1 is MNHGY and CDR2 is SVAAGI in the germline V gene. The CDR3 bases are TGTGCCAGCTGTTACAAACTTGGGGACGATGGGGCCAACGTCCTGACTTTC. It codes for CASCYKLGDDGANVLTF.

This clonotype was seen repeatedly, ten times or more. The gene calls are TRBV7-9 and TRBJ2-7; 7 bases agree with TRBD1. CDR1 SEHNR and CDR2 FQNEAQ come from the germline V gene (reference sequence). The CDR3 extends over 14 amino acids. Germline trimming cut 4 bases from V and 5 bases from J; bases unmatched to any gene: 8. The CDR3 loop reads CASSSGGPRDEQYF. CDR3 in DNA: TGTGCCAGCAGCTCAGGGGGACCTCGTGACGAGCAGTACTTC.

The rearrangement links TRBV4-1 to TRBJ1-6, with unresolved D. The germline CDR1 and CDR2 sequences are MGHRA and YSYEKL. The CDR3 extends over 13 amino acids. V lost 0 bases, J lost 14 bases, and 11 bases lay in between. CDR3 coding DNA: TGCGCCAGCAGCCAAGAAACCGAAGGGTCCCTCCACTTT. As protein: CASSQETEGSLHF.

This clonotype was found many times. V usage is TRBV7-9 and J usage is TRBJ1-1; a possible D gene is TRBD1 (5 bases). The CDR3 is 15 amino acids. The V end was cut by 5 bases, the J end by 1 base, with 14 bases between. The germline CDR1 and CDR2 sequences are SEHNR and FQNEAQ (reference sequence). Here the CDR3 reads CASSIRQTENTEAFF. The CDR3 DNA is TGTGCCAGCAGCATCAGACAGACAGAGAACACTGAAGCTTTCTTT.

At least ten counts were recorded for this clonotype. V gene TRBV7-9 combines with J gene TRBJ2-7, with D possibly matching TRBD1 (5 bases). CDR1 and CDR2 from the germline V gene are SEHNR and FQNEAQ (reference sequence). The length of the CDR3 is 15 residues. V dropped 3 bases and J dropped 2 bases, with 14 bases sitting between them. The CDR3 protein is CASSFSRWGTYEQYF. CDR3 bases: TGTGCCAGCAGCTTCTCTAGGTGGGGCACCTACGAGCAGTACTTC.

A few counts support this clonotype. The chain employs TRBV2 and TRBJ1-5; no reliable D call. The V end was cut by 4 bases, the J end by 4 bases, with 11 bases between. Germline V gene data show CDR1 as SNHLY and CDR2 as FYNNEI. The CDR3 totals 14 residues. CDR3 residues: CASSVADGNQPQHF. CDR3 sequence (DNA): TGTGCCAGCAGTGTCGCTGACGGAAATCAGCCCCAGCATTTT.

This clonotype has ten or more counts. The chain employs TRBV5-8 and TRBJ1-5, with 7 bases lining up with TRBD1. V gave up 0 bases and J gave up 1 base; unmatched junction bases: 1. The germline V gene encodes CDR1 SGHTS and CDR2 YDEGEE. This CDR3 is 15 amino acids long. This CDR3 reads CASSLEGASNQPQHF. The CDR3 DNA is TGTGCCAGCAGCTTGGAGGGGGCCAGCAATCAGCCCCAGCATTTT.

This clonotype was seen only a few times. A clone one base away is much larger, so this may be a read error. The J gene is TRBJ2-7, the V gene TRBV29-1; TRBD2 is a possible D gene (7 bases). Germline V CDR1 and CDR2: SQVTM, ANQGSEA. The CDR3 covers 13 residues. V was pared by 6 bases and J by 0 bases, with 12 bases between. In DNA form, the CDR3 reads TGCAGCGTGAAGGGGGGGAGCTCCTACGAGCAGTACTTC. Amino acid sequence: CSVKGGSSYEQYF.

The table lists this clonotype with a few counts. A much larger clone differs from this one at a single base, so this may be a read error. The chain employs TRBV11-2 and TRBJ2-3; 9 bases line up with TRBD2. Germline V gives CDR1 SGHAT, CDR2 FQNNGV. The CDR3 covers 16 residues. Unmatched junction bases numbered 11, after V lost 5 bases and J lost 5 bases. The CDR3 DNA reads TGTGCCAGCAGCCACCTGATAGCGGGGGTCTTAGATACGCAGTATTTT. Translating gives CASSHLIAGVLDTQYF.

On this clonotype itself: This could be a read error, since a much larger clone is one nucleotide away. This rearrangement joins TRBV7-2 to TRBJ1-1, with D hard to call. The V gene's germline CDR1 is SGHTA and CDR2 FQGNSA. This CDR3 has 13 amino acids. Trimming took 8 bases from V and 0 from J, leaving 10 bases between them. CDR3 amino acids: CASGRSLNTEAFF. The CDR3 nucleotides are TGTGCCAGCGGCCGCAGTTTGAACACTGAAGCTTTCTTT.

This clonotype was recorded many times. The rearrangement uses TRBV18 and TRBJ2-5; tentatively, D is TRBD1 (6 bases). The V end was cut by 4 bases, the J end by 3 bases, with 9 bases between. This CDR3 has 13 residues. Germline CDR1 KGHSH, CDR2 LQKENI. CDR3 coding DNA: TGTGCCAGCTCACAATACAGGGAAGAGACCCAGTACTTC. Translating gives CASSQYREETQYF.

The chain employs TRBV6-1 and TRBJ1-2, with 7 bases lining up with TRBD1. The junction had 24 bases not matched to a gene; V was cut back by 8 bases and J by 6 bases. This CDR3 is 18 amino acids long. Germline V CDR1 and CDR2: MNHNS, SASEGT. Here the CDR3 DNA reads TGTGCCAGCGGGATAACTAACATCTTCCGGGACAGCCCTCATGGCTACACCTTC. It yields the protein CASGITNIFRDSPHGYTF.

The V gene is TRBV12-3 or TRBV12-4, the J gene TRBJ1-2; 7 bases agree with TRBD1. This CDR3 has 12 amino acids. The V segment lost 3 bases and the J segment 13 bases; nucleotides outside the gene matches: 8. CDR3 amino acids: CASSFSQGTCTF. CDR3 coding DNA: TGTGCCAGCAGTTTCTCACAGGGGACCTGCACCTTC.

The chain combines TRBV7-2 with TRBJ2-5, with D unclear. V was clipped by 1 base and J by 2 bases, with 17 bases between them. This CDR3 has 17 amino acids. Germline CDR1 is SGHTA and CDR2 is FQGNSA. CDR3 loop: CASSLDSRAAVQETQYF. The CDR3 coding sequence is TGTGCCAGCAGCTTAGATTCTAGGGCGGCCGTACAAGAGACCCAGTACTTC.

The rearrangement uses TRBV12-3 or TRBV12-4 and TRBJ1-4; weak D call: TRBD1 (5 bases). Between the trimmed V and J ends, which lost 3 bases and 4 bases, there was a span of 9 bases. This CDR3 is built from 14 residues. This CDR3 reads CASSFRQFNEKLFF. The CDR3 nucleotides read TGTGCCAGCAGTTTTCGACAGTTTAATGAAAAACTGTTTTTT.

This clonotype occurred many times. The chain carries TRBV20-1 and TRBJ2-5; possible D gene TRBD2, 6 bases. The V and J ends lost 3 bases and 5 bases respectively, with 13 bases between them. Germline CDR1 is DFQATT and CDR2 is SNEGSKA (reference sequence). The CDR3 has 13 residues. In DNA, the CDR3 is TGCAGTGCTAGCTCGGGAGCGAGGGAGACCCAGTACTTC. Translated, it gives CSASSGARETQYF.

A word on this clonotype: One junction end does not reproduce the germline sequence, and a read error may be involved. This CDR3 is CASNQSLAGTQYF. The CDR3 DNA reads as TGTGCCAGCAACCAATCCCTAGCAGGGACCCAGTACTTC. The chain links TRBV3-1 to TRBJ2-5; TRBD2 might be the D (5 bases). Germline V gene lookup returns CDR1 LGHDT and CDR2 YNNKEL (reference sequence). The CDR3 contains 13 residues.

This clonotype came up a few times. V usage is TRBV7-9 and J usage is TRBJ1-3; D is unresolved. In germline, CDR1 is SEHNR, CDR2 FQNEAQ (reference sequence). This CDR3 is built from 12 residues. The V and J ends lost 4 bases and 7 bases respectively, with 8 bases between them. The DNA for the CDR3 is TGTGCCAGCAGCTCGACCCTTAACACCATATATTTT. This gives the protein CASSSTLNTIYF.

This clonotype was counted many times. V gene TRBV20-1 combines with J gene TRBJ1-1; 8 bases fit TRBD1. Trimming removed 5 bases from V and 5 bases from J; junction bases left unmatched: 7. The CDR3 has 13 amino acids. Germline CDR1 DFQATT, CDR2 SNEGSKA (reference sequence). The CDR3 DNA sequence: TGCAGTGCTGGCGGACAGGGCTGGACTGAAGCTTTCTTT. Translation: CSAGGQGWTEAFF.